This T cell receptor beta chain was identified during a study of cytomegalovirus exposure and HLA in healthy donors. Findings and limits, study-wide: The classifier, whose performance was assessed in both the original and validation cohorts, reportedly diagnosed cytomegalovirus status with high specificity and sensitivity.

A multiplex PCR was run with 60 Vbeta primers and 13 Jbeta primers. Generated by immunoSEQ multiplex PCR, the TCRdb table keeps only in-frame clones and is missing some. Among over 50,000 clones listed, about 79% were seen once. Notes on this clone: Its antigen is unidentified.

The CDR3 has 13 amino acids. Trimming took off 5 bases at V and 5 bases at J, with 12 bases between the two ends. The V gene's germline CDR1 is SGHVS and CDR2 FQNEAQ. The chain combines TRBV7-8 with TRBJ1-1; D gene unclear. Material: PBMCs. This TCR came from a man aged 40-49 years in good health and CMV-seronegative. The CDR3: CASSPEVMTEAFF. CDR3 DNA: TGTGCCAGCAGCCCAGAAGTTATGACTGAAGCTTTCTTT.